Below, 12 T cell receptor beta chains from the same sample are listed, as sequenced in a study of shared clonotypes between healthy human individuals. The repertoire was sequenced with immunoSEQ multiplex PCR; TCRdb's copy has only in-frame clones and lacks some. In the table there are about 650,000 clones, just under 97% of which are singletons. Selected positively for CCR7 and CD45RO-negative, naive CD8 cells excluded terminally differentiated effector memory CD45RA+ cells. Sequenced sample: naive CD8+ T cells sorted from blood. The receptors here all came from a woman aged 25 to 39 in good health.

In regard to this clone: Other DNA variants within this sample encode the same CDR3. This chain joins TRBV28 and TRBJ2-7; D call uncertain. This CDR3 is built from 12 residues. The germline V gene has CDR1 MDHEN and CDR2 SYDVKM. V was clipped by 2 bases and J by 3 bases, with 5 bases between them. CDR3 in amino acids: CASSLSSYEQYF. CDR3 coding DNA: TGTGCCAGCAGTTTAAGTAGCTACGAGCAGTACTTC.

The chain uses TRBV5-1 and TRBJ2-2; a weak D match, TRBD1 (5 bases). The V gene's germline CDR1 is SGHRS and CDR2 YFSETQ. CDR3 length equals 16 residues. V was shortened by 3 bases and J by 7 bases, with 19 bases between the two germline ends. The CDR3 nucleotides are TGCGCCAGCAGCTCCCAGGACACACCTCGGAGCGGGGAGCTGTTTTTT. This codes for CASSSQDTPRSGELFF.

CDR3 sequence reads: CASRESSGAETQYF. CDR3 DNA sequence: TGTGCCAGCAGAGAAAGCTCAGGGGCGGAGACCCAGTACTTC. The chain combines TRBV2 with TRBJ2-5, with D tentatively TRBD1 (6 bases). Germline CDR1 reads SNHLY; CDR2 reads FYNNEI. The ends were cut back, 6 bases at V and 5 bases at J, with 16 bases in the middle. The CDR3 is 14 residues long.

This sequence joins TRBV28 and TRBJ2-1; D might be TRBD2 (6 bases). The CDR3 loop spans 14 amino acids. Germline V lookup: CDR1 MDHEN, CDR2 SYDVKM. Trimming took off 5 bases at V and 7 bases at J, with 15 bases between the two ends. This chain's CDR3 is CASSPSEGLNEQFF. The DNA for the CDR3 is TGTGCCAGCAGTCCCTCGGAGGGTCTAAATGAGCAGTTCTTC.

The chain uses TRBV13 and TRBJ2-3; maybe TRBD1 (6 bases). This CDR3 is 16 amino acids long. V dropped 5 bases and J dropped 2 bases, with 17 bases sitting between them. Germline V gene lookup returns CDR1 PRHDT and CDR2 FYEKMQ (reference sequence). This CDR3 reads CASSPGQSRNTDTQYF. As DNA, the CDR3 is TGTGCCAGCAGCCCCGGACAGAGCCGCAACACAGATACGCAGTATTTT.

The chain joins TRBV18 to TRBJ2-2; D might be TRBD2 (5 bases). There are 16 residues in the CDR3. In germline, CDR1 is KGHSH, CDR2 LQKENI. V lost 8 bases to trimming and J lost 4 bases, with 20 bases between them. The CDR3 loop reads CASRRGRGTRTGELFF. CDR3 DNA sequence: TGTGCCAGCCGACGCGGACGGGGAACCCGCACCGGGGAGCTGTTTTTT.

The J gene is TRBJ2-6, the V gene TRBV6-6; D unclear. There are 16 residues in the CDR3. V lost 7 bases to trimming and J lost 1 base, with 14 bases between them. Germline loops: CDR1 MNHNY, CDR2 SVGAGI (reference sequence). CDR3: CASTQKLESGANVLTF. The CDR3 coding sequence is TGTGCCAGCACCCAAAAGTTAGAATCTGGGGCCAACGTCCTGACTTTC.

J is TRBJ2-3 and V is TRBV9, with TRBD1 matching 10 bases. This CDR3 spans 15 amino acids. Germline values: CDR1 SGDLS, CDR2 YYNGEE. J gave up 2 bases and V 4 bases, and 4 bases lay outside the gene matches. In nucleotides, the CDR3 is TGTGCCAGCAGCACCGGGACAGGGGACACAGATACGCAGTATTTT. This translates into CASSTGTGDTDTQYF.

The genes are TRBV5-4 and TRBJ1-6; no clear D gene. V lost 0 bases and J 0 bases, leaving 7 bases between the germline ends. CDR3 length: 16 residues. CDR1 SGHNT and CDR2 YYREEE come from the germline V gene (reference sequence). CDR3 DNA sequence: TGTGCCAGCAGCTTGGTGGGGAGCTCCTATAATTCACCCCTCCACTTT. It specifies CASSLVGSSYNSPLHF.

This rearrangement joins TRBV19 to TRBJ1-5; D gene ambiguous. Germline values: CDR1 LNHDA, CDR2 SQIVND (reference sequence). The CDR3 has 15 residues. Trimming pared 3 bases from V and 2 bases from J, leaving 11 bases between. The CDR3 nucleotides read TGTGCCAGTAGTATTGAGGGCCAGGGCAATCAGCCCCAGCATTTT. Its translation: CASSIEGQGNQPQHF. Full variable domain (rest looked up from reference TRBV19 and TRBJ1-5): DGGITQSPKYLFRKEGQNVTLSCEQNLNHDAMYWYRQDPGQGLRLIYYSQIVNDFQKGDIAEGYSVSREKKESFPLTVTSAQKNPTAFYLCASSIEGQGNQPQHFGDGTRLSIL.

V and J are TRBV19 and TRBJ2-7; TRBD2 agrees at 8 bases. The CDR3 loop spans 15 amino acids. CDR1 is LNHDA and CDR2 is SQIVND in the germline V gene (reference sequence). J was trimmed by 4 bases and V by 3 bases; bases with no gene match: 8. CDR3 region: CASSMITSGRYEQYF. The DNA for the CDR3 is TGTGCCAGTAGTATGATCACTAGCGGACGATACGAGCAGTACTTC.

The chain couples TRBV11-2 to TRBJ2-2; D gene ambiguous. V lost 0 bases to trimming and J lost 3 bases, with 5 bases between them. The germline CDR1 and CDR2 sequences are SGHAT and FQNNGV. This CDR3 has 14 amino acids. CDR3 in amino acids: CASSLEWYTGELFF. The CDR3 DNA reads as TGTGCCAGCAGCTTAGAATGGTACACCGGGGAGCTGTTTTTT.